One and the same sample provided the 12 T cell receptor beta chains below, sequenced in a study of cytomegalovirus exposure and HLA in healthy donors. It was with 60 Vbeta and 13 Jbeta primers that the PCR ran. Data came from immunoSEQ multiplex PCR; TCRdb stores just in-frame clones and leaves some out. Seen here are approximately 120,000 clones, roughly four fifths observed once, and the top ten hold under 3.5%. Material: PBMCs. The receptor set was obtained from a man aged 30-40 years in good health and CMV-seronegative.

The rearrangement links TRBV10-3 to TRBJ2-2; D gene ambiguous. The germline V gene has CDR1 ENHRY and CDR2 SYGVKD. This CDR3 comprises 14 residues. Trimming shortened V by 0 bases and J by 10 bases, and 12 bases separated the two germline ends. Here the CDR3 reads CAISESGNYEELFF. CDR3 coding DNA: TGTGCCATCAGTGAGTCTGGTAACTACGAGGAGCTGTTTTTT.

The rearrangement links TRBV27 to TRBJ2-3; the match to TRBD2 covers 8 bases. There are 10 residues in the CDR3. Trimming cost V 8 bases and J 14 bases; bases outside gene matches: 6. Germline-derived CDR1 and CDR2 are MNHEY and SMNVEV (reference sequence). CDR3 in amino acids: CASRGGFTYF. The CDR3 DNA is TGTGCCAGCCGGGGGGGCTTTACGTATTTT.

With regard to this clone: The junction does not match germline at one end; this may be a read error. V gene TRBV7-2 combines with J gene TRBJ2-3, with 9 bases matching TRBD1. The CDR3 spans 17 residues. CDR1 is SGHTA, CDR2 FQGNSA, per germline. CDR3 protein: CASNLLGTGTRTDTQYF. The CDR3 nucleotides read TGTGCCAGCAACTTACTTGGGACAGGGACCCGCACAGATACGCAGTATTTT.

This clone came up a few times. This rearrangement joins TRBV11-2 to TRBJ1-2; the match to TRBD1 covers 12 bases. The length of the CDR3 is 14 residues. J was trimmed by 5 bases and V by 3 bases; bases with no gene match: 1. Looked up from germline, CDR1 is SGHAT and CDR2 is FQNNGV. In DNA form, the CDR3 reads TGTGCCAGCAGCTTGGGACAGGGGGCTTATGGCTACACCTTC. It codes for CASSLGQGAYGYTF.

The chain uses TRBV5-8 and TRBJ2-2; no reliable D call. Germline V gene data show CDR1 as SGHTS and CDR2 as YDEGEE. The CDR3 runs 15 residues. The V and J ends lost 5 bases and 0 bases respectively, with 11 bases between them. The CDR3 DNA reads TGTGCCAGCAGAGTATACATAACGAACACCGGGGAGCTGTTTTTT. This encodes CASRVYITNTGELFF. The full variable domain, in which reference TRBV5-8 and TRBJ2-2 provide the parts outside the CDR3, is EAGVTQSPTHLIKTRGQQATLRCSPISGHTSVYWYQQALGLGLQFLLWYDEGEERNRGNFPPRFSGRQFPNYSSELNVNALELEDSALYLCASRVYITNTGELFFGEGSRLTVL.

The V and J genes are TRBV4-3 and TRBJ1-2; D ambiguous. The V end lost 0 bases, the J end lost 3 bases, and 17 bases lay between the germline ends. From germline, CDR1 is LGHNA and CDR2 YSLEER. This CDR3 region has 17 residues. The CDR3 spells CASSQEAGSPSYYGYTF. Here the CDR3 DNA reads TGCGCCAGCAGCCAAGAGGCAGGATCCCCGTCATACTATGGCTACACCTTC.

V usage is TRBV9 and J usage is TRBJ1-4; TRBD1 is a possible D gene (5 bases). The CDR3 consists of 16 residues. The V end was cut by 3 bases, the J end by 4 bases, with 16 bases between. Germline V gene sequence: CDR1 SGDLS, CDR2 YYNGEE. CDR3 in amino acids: CASSGSGFRGNEKLFF. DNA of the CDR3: TGTGCCAGCAGCGGATCAGGGTTCCGCGGTAATGAAAAACTGTTTTTT.

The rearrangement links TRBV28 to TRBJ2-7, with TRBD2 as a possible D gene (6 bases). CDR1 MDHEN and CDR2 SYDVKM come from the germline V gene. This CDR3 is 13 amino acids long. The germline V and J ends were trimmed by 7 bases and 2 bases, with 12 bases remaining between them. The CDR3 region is CASTPSGAYEQYF. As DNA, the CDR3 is TGTGCCAGCACCCCGTCGGGGGCCTACGAGCAGTACTTC.

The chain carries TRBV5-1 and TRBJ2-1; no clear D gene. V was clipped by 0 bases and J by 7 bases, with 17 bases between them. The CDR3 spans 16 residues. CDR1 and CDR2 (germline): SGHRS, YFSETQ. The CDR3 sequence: CASSLGALSPTNEQFF. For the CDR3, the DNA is TGCGCCAGCAGCTTGGGAGCCTTATCTCCCACGAATGAGCAGTTCTTC.

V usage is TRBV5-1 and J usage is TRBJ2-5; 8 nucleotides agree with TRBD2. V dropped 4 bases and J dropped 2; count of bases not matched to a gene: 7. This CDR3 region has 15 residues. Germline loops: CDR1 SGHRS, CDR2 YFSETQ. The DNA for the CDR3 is TGCGCCAGCAGCCCTGGGGCGGGAGGTCAAGAGACCCAGTACTTC. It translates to CASSPGAGGQETQYF.

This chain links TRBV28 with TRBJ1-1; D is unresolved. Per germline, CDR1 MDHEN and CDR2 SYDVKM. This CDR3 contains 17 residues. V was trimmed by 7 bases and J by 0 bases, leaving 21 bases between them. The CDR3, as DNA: TGTGCCAGCAACGGTGGTACCCGAACAGACATGAACACTGAAGCTTTCTTT. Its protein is CASNGGTRTDMNTEAFF.

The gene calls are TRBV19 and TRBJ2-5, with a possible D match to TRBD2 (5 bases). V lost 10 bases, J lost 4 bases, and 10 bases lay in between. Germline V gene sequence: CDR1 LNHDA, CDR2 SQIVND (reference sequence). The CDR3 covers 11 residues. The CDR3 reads CATRRLETQYF. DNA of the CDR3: TGTGCCACCCGGAGGCTAGAGACCCAGTACTTC.